Below, 14 T cell receptor beta chains from the same sample are listed, as sequenced in a study of identical twins. One entry per CDR3 protein results from TCRdb running MiXCR on the 5' RACE reads. The sample yields about 470,000 distinct CDR3 sequences, 24% seen once. The same specimen was also included in a second study, on T cells expressing NK-cell markers.

Sequencing input: CD4+ T cells sorted from blood. The receptors stem from a woman younger than 30 in good health.

The chain links TRBV7-9 to TRBJ2-5; 7 bases agree with TRBD2. The CDR3 covers 15 residues. V shed 5 bases and J 8 bases; nucleotides not matched to a gene: 14. CDR1 and CDR2 (germline): SEHNR, FQNEAQ (reference sequence). The CDR3 DNA reads TGTGCCAGCAGCGTGGGGTTTTCGAGCGGGGAAACCCAGTACTTC. Translating gives CASSVGFSSGETQYF.

This clonotype has just a few counts. This chain links TRBV5-1 with TRBJ2-1, with TRBD1 as a possible D gene (5 bases). This CDR3 has 16 residues. The V gene lost 2 bases and the J gene lost 0 bases, with 12 bases spanning the gap. The germline V gene has CDR1 SGHRS and CDR2 YFSETQ. The CDR3 region has the DNA TGCGCCAGCAGCTTTCAGGGCACGAGCTCCTACAATGAGCAGTTCTTC. Protein sequence: CASSFQGTSSYNEQFF.

This clonotype was counted at least ten times. This chain links TRBV5-1 with TRBJ2-3; 9 bases line up with TRBD2. Trimming cost V 3 bases and J 3 bases; bases outside gene matches: 2. The CDR3 spans 14 residues. Germline V gives CDR1 SGHRS, CDR2 YFSETQ. The CDR3 reads CASSSGLATDTQYF. The CDR3 bases are TGCGCCAGCAGCTCGGGACTAGCTACAGATACGCAGTATTTT.

The V and J genes are TRBV6-2 or TRBV6-3 and TRBJ2-2, with 14 bases aligning to TRBD2. Trimming removed 10 bases from V and 5 bases from J; junction bases left unmatched: 12. The CDR3 sequence is 17 residues long. The V gene's germline CDR1 is MNHEY and CDR2 SVGEGT. DNA for the CDR3: TGTGCCACCAAACCGGGACTAGCGGGAGCCCGAACCGGGGAGCTGTTTTTT. As protein: CATKPGLAGARTGELFF.

This clonotype showed up many times. The chain has TRBV12-3 or TRBV12-4 and TRBJ1-5; no clear D gene. The V and J ends lost 7 bases and 0 bases respectively, with 7 bases between them. The CDR3 runs 13 residues. The CDR3 loop reads CASTGLSNQPQHF. The CDR3 coding sequence is TGTGCCAGCACAGGCCTTAGCAATCAGCCCCAGCATTTT.

This clonotype has only a few counts. The genes are TRBV20-1 and TRBJ1-6; D unclear. Deletions cut 3 bases from V and 0 bases from J, with 6 bases between. The CDR3 runs 14 residues. Per the germline V gene, CDR1 is DFQATT and CDR2 is SNEGSKA (reference sequence). CDR3 loop: CSARGSSYNSPLHF. The CDR3 DNA is TGCAGTGCTAGGGGGAGCTCCTATAATTCACCCCTCCACTTT.

The chain combines TRBV20-1 with TRBJ2-1, with 9 bases fitting TRBD2. The CDR3 is made up of 14 amino acids. Germline lookup yields CDR1 DFQATT and CDR2 SNEGSKA (reference sequence). The V segment lost 0 bases and the J segment 8 bases; nucleotides outside the gene matches: 5. CDR3 in DNA: TGCAGTGCTAGAGAAGCGGGAGGTATCTATGAGCAGTTCTTC. Translated: CSAREAGGIYEQFF.

This clonotype was observed a handful of times. This sequence joins TRBV24-1 and TRBJ2-1; D is ambiguous. CDR3 length: 14 amino acids. Germline V gene sequence: CDR1 KGHDR, CDR2 SFDVKD. V was shortened by 5 bases and J by 5 bases, with 12 bases between the two germline ends. Here the CDR3 DNA reads TGTGCCACCAGTGGTGGCACTTACAACAATGAGCAGTTCTTC. This sequence encodes CATSGGTYNNEQFF.

This clonotype was seen a few times. The V gene is TRBV9, the J gene TRBJ2-5, with D unclear. The CDR3 contains 13 residues. CDR1 and CDR2 from the germline V gene are SGDLS and YYNGEE. The V end lost 7 bases, the J end lost 1 base, and 11 bases lay between the germline ends. The CDR3 nucleotides are TGTGCCAGCGCTACAGAGTTCCAAGAGACCCAGTACTTC. It codes for CASATEFQETQYF.

The chain carries TRBV20-1 and TRBJ1-1; D perhaps matches TRBD1 (5 bases). This CDR3 has 13 residues. Trimming removed 0 bases from V and 8 bases from J, with 13 bases in between. Germline V gene sequence: CDR1 DFQATT, CDR2 SNEGSKA (reference sequence). The CDR3 DNA follows: TGCAGTGCTAGAGACCCCCGGGACGGGGAAGCTTTCTTT. Protein: CSARDPRDGEAFF.

This clonotype was picked up a small number of times. The rearrangement uses TRBV29-1 and TRBJ2-7, with 9 nucleotides matching TRBD1. V lost 5 bases, J lost 6 bases, and 8 bases stayed unmatched. Germline V gene lookup returns CDR1 SQVTM and CDR2 ANQGSEA. The length of the CDR3 is 13 residues. CDR3 nucleotide sequence: TGCAGCGTTTCCCAGGACAGGGGAAGCGAGCAGTACTTC. Translating gives CSVSQDRGSEQYF.

This clonotype was detected only a few times. V and J are TRBV3-1 and TRBJ2-3; 10 nucleotides agree with TRBD2. The CDR3 totals 16 residues. Trimming at V came to 0 bases and at J to 4 bases, leaving 4 bases not matched to a gene. CDR1 LGHDT and CDR2 YNNKEL come from the germline V gene (reference sequence). CDR3 nucleotides: TGTGCCAGCAGCCAAGAGGCTAGCGGGGGCTCAGATACGCAGTATTTT. It encodes CASSQEASGGSDTQYF.

The sample holds a few counts of this clonotype. This chain links TRBV6-5 with TRBJ2-6; D gene uncertain. Germline lookup yields CDR1 MNHEY and CDR2 SVGAGI. CDR3 length: 19 residues. The ends were cut back, 4 bases at V and 0 bases at J, with 19 bases in the middle. CDR3 sequence reads: CASSSPPLSLVSGANVLTF. CDR3 nucleotides: TGTGCCAGCAGTTCCCCTCCCTTATCGCTGGTCTCTGGGGCCAACGTCCTGACTTTC.

This sequence joins TRBV7-8 and TRBJ2-3; D unclear. Trimming stripped 0 bases from V and 4 bases from J, with 5 bases between. Looked up from germline, CDR1 is SGHVS and CDR2 is FQNEAQ. The CDR3 runs 13 residues. The CDR3 DNA reads TGTGCCAGCAGCTTAGCGAACGCAGATACGCAGTATTTT. It specifies CASSLANADTQYF.